Below are 8 T cell receptor beta chains sequenced from a single sample in a study of CD8+CD57+ T cells in acquired aplastic anemia. Individuals selected for sequencing had exhibited CD8+CD57+ cell expansion on flow cytometry. Profiling of TCR beta VDJ combinations and CDR3 sequences used genomic DNA as template. From the reads, TCRdb called clonotypes with MiXCR, one entry per CDR3 protein. The sample records under 200,000 distinct CDR3 sequences, approximately 48% being singletons. The sample was sorted CD4+, CD8+, or CD8+CD57+ T cells (not recorded which) from PBMCs. Every receptor here comes from a human donor with aplastic anemia.

This chain connects TRBV29-1 to TRBJ2-7; D gene ambiguous. The V gene's germline CDR1 is SQVTM and CDR2 ANQGSEA. The ends were cut back, 3 bases at V and 3 bases at J, with 12 bases in the middle. The CDR3 covers 13 residues. CDR3 in DNA: TGCAGCGTTGATGATGATATTAGCTACGAGCAGTACTTC. This sequence encodes CSVDDDISYEQYF.

A note on this clonotype: The junction and the germline gene differ at one end; a read error may be behind it. Here the CDR3 reads CASSSQGLEPTGELFF. CDR3 DNA sequence: TGTGCCAGCAGTTCCCAGGGGCTTGAACCCACCGGGGAGCTGTTTTTT. This chain connects TRBV10-3 to TRBJ2-2; possible D gene TRBD1, 6 bases. The length of the CDR3 is 16 residues. Germline values: CDR1 ENHRY, CDR2 SYGVKD.

This clonotype was observed many times. This rearrangement joins TRBV10-3 to TRBJ1-1; D uncertain. Germline V gene lookup returns CDR1 ENHRY and CDR2 SYGVKD. The CDR3 runs to 12 residues. V lost 6 bases and J 1 base, leaving 6 bases between the germline ends. The CDR3 is CAISLRNTEAFF. The CDR3 DNA is TGTGCCATCAGCTTGCGGAACACTGAAGCTTTCTTT.

A single count supports this clonotype. The chain recombines TRBV29-1 with TRBJ2-7; TRBD1 aligns across 9 bases. Losses at the gene ends were 6 bases for V and 5 bases for J; bases not matched to a gene: 11. The CDR3 extends over 14 amino acids. Germline V gene lookup returns CDR1 SQVTM and CDR2 ANQGSEA. In DNA form, the CDR3 reads TGCAGCGTCGACCCGGGACAGGGAATCCACGAGCAGTACTTC. Translation gives CSVDPGQGIHEQYF.

The chain's CDR3 is CASSLNVGTDTQYF. The CDR3 DNA is TGCGCCAGCAGCTTGAACGTCGGGACAGATACGCAGTATTTT. The V gene is TRBV5-1, the J gene TRBJ2-3, with unresolved D. Trimming pared 1 base from V and 3 bases from J, leaving 9 bases between. Germline V gene sequence: CDR1 SGHRS, CDR2 YFSETQ. The CDR3 spans 14 residues. Complete variable domain (other parts from reference TRBV5-1 and TRBJ2-3): KAGVTQTPRYLIKTRGQQVTLSCSPISGHRSVSWYQQTPGQGLQFLFEYFSETQRNKGNFPGRFSGRQFSNSRSEMNVSTLELGDSALYLCASSLNVGTDTQYFGPGTRLTVL.

This clonotype was found many times. The chain links TRBV11-1 to TRBJ2-7, with D maybe TRBD2 (6 bases). The length of the CDR3 is 16 residues. The ends were cut back, 5 bases at V and 0 bases at J, with 17 bases in the middle. CDR1 SGHAT and CDR2 FQDESV come from the germline V gene (reference sequence). The CDR3 coding sequence is TGTGCCAGCAGCCACGGGACTCGCCAAAGCTCCTACGAGCAGTACTTC. Its translation: CASSHGTRQSSYEQYF.

The chain uses TRBV3-1 and TRBJ1-1; possible D gene TRBD1, 5 bases. This CDR3 has 16 amino acids. Trimming took 0 bases from V and 0 from J, leaving 11 bases between them. Germline-derived CDR1 and CDR2 are LGHDT and YNNKEL (reference sequence). This CDR3 reads CASSQDGGGLNTEAFF. In DNA, the CDR3 is TGTGCCAGCAGCCAAGATGGCGGGGGATTGAACACTGAAGCTTTCTTT.

This clonotype was observed at least ten times. This chain connects TRBV29-1 to TRBJ1-4; D is unclear. The length of the CDR3 is 12 residues. V was cut by 4 bases and J by 4 bases, with 7 bases left in between. Germline V gene sequence: CDR1 SQVTM, CDR2 ANQGSEA. The CDR3 is CSVVGGNEKLFF. The DNA for the CDR3 is TGCAGCGTTGTTGGCGGTAATGAAAAACTGTTTTTT.